This T cell receptor (beta chain) was identified during a study of blood T cell repertoires in COVID-19. Method: immunoSEQ multiplex PCR; TCRdb's copy keeps in-frame clones and lacks some. The table records a few hundred thousand clones, roughly nine tenths of them present only once. V lost 6 bases to trimming and J lost 7 bases, with 12 bases between them. There are 13 residues in the CDR3. From germline, CDR1 is SNHLY and CDR2 FYNNEI. This TCR was recovered from a man between 18 and 29 years old with active or convalescent COVID-19. The chain uses TRBV2 and TRBJ2-2, with a weak D call TRBD2 (5 bases). The sample was peripheral blood. The CDR3 loop reads CASSQFEGGELFF. The CDR3 coding sequence is TGTGCCAGCAGCCAATTCGAGGGCGGGGAGCTGTTTTTT.